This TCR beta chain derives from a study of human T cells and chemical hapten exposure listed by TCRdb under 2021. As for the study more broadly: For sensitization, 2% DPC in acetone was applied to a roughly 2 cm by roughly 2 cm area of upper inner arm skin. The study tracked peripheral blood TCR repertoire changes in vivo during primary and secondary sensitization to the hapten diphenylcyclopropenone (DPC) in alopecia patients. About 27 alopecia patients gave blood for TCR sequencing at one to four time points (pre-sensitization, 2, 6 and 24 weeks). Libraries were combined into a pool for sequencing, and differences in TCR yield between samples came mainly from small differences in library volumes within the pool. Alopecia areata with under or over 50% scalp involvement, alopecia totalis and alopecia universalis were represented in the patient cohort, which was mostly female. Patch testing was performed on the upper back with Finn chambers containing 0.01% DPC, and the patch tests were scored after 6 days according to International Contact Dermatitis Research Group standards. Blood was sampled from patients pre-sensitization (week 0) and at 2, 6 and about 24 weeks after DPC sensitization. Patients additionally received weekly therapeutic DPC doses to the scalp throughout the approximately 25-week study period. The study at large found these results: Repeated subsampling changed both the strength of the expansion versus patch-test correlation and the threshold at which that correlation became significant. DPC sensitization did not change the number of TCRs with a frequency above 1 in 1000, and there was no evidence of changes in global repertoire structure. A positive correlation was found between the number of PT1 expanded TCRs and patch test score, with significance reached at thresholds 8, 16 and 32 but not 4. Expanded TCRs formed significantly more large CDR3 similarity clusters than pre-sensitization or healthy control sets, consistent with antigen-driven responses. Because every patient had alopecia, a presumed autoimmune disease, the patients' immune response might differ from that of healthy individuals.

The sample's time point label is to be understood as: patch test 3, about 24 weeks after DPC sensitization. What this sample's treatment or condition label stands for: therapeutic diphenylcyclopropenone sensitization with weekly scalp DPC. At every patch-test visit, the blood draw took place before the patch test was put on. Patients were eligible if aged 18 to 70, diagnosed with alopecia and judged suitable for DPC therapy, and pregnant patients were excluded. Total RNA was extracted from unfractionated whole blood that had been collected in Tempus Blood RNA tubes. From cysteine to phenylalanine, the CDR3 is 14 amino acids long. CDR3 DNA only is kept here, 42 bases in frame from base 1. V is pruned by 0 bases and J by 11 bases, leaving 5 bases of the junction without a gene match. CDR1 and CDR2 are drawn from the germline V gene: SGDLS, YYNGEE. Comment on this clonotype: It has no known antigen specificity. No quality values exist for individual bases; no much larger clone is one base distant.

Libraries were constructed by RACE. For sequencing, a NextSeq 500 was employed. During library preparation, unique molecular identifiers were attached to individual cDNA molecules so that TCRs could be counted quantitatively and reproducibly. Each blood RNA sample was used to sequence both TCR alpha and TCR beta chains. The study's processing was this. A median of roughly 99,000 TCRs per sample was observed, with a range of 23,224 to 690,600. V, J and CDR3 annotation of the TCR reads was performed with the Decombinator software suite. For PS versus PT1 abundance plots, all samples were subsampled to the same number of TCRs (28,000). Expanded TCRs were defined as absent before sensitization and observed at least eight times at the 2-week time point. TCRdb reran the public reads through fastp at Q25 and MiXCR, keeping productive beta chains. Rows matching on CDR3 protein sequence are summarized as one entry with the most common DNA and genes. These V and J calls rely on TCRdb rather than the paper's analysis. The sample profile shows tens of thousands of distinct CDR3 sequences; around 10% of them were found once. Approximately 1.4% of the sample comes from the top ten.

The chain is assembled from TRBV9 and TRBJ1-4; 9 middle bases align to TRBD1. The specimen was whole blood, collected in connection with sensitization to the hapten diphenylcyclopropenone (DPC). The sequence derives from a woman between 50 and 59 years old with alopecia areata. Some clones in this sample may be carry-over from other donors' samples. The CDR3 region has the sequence CASSVEDRGGKLFF. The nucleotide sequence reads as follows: TGTGCCAGCAGCGTAGAGGACAGGGGAGGGAAACTGTTTTTT.